The 16 T cell receptor beta chains reported below all come from one sample, sequenced in a study of spatial heterogeneity in lung cancer. Whole-study findings and limits: For expanded intratumoral alpha and beta TCRs, counts tracked tumor mutation counts.

Their antigen targets remain unknown. TCRdb reprocessed the 5' RACE reads via MiXCR and lists one record per CDR3 protein. The top ten hold roughly 30% of the sample, which has tens of thousands of distinct CDR3 sequences, about a sixth seen once. This sample's time point: sample taken at primary tumor resection. This sample comprised lung tumor tissue, obtained at surgery. These receptors came from a female donor with early-stage non-small cell lung cancer.

This clonotype was observed at least ten times. V gene TRBV7-2 combines with J gene TRBJ2-7, with 7 bases fitting TRBD2. The germline V gene encodes CDR1 SGHTA and CDR2 FQGNSA. The CDR3 length is 15 residues. V lost 4 bases, J lost 7 bases, and 13 bases stayed unmatched. CDR3 DNA: TGTGCCAGCAGCTCCTCTAGGGAGGGCCGGCGGGAGCAGTACTTC. Amino acids: CASSSSREGRREQYF.

The table lists this clonotype with many counts. The CDR3: CASSPQQGSNTGELFF. The CDR3 coding sequence is TGTGCCAGCTCACCTCAGCAGGGCTCGAACACCGGGGAGCTGTTTTTT. The rearrangement links TRBV18 to TRBJ2-2, with a tentative D call TRBD1 (5 bases). The germline V gene has CDR1 KGHSH and CDR2 LQKENI. Trimming cost V 3 bases and J 0 bases, with 11 bases left between them. The CDR3 has 16 residues.

Turning to this clonotype: The junction departs from the called germline gene at one end, perhaps through a read error. The chain is built from TRBV3-1 and TRBJ1-4; 7 bases are shared with TRBD1. Germline CDR1 reads LGHDT; CDR2 reads YNNKEL (reference sequence). This CDR3 is 14 amino acids long. Here the CDR3 DNA reads TGTGCCAGCAGTCGAAACAGGGGTAATGGAAAACTGTTTTTT. Translated: CASSRNRGNGKLFF.

This clonotype has ten or more counts. Mismatch with germline at one junction end may stem from a read error. The chain joins TRBV20-1 to TRBJ2-1, with unresolved D. The CDR3 is 11 amino acids. Per the germline V gene, CDR1 is DFQATT and CDR2 is SNEGSKA (reference sequence). CDR3 bases: TGCAGTGCAGCGAATAACAATGAACAGTTCTTC. It is translated as CSAANNNEQFF.

This clonotype is labeled medium-sized. The chain couples TRBV6-1 to TRBJ1-5; maybe TRBD1 (5 bases). Trimming removed 1 base from V and 0 bases from J, with 10 bases in between. The CDR3 covers 16 residues. CDR1 is MNHNS, CDR2 SASEGT, per germline. The CDR3 DNA sequence: TGTGCCAGCAGTGAAGGAGGGGAATATAGCAATCAGCCCCAGCATTTT. Translating it yields CASSEGGEYSNQPQHF.

There are many counts of this clonotype. The CDR3 loop reads CAISDPDRARAKNIQYF. The DNA for the CDR3 is TGTGCCATCAGTGACCCAGACAGGGCCCGGGCCAAAAACATTCAGTACTTC. This sequence joins TRBV10-3 and TRBJ2-4; the match to TRBD1 covers 7 bases. The CDR3 has 17 residues. Per germline, CDR1 ENHRY and CDR2 SYGVKD. J was trimmed by 1 base and V by 3 bases; bases with no gene match: 9.

This clonotype is deemed medium-sized. The rearrangement uses TRBV11-2 and TRBJ2-7; the D gene is possibly TRBD2 (5 bases). Germline V CDR1 and CDR2: SGHAT, FQNNGV. The CDR3 extends over 16 amino acids. The ends were cut back, 5 bases at V and 0 bases at J, with 17 bases in the middle. The CDR3 is CASSPIVLESSYEQYF. In DNA form, the CDR3 reads TGTGCCAGCAGCCCCATTGTACTAGAGAGCTCCTACGAGCAGTACTTC. Based on the CDR3 plus reference TRBV11-2 and TRBJ2-7, the full variable domain is EAGVAQSPRYKIIEKRQSVAFWCNPISGHATLYWYQQILGQGPKLLIQFQNNGVVDDSQLPKDRFSAERLKGVDSTLKIQPAKLEDSAVYLCASSPIVLESSYEQYFGPGTRLTVT.

The rearrangement joins TRBV4-2 to TRBJ2-3; 10 bases agree with TRBD1. The CDR3 covers 16 residues. Germline V lookup: CDR1 LGHNA, CDR2 YNFKEQ. V shed 1 base, J shed 0 bases, and the junction held 1 base outside the gene matches. As DNA, the CDR3 is TGTGCCAGCAGCCAAGGACAGGGGGCTAGCACAGATACGCAGTATTTT. Amino acid sequence: CASSQGQGASTDTQYF.

The chain links TRBV20-1 to TRBJ2-5; D is possibly TRBD2 (5 bases). CDR1 is DFQATT, CDR2 SNEGSKA, per germline (reference sequence). The CDR3 is made up of 13 amino acids. V was cut by 5 bases and J by 0 bases, with 10 bases left in between. The CDR3, as DNA: TGCAGTGCTGAAGGGAGAGACCAAGAGACCCAGTACTTC. Its protein is CSAEGRDQETQYF.

This clonotype was picked up many times. The chain uses TRBV4-1 and TRBJ2-1; TRBD2 matches 7 bases. Germline V CDR1 and CDR2: MGHRA, YSYEKL. The CDR3 is 16 amino acids. After removal of 3 bases from V and 5 bases from J, the junction contained 10 bases not matched to a gene. The CDR3 reads CASSQPWGGRDNEQFF. The CDR3 nucleotides are TGCGCCAGCAGCCAGCCTTGGGGAGGGAGGGACAATGAGCAGTTCTTC.

The CDR3 sequence: CASSQGPGIHEQYF. The CDR3 DNA reads TGTGCCAGCAGCCAGGGACCAGGAATCCACGAGCAGTACTTC. V gene TRBV7-9 combines with J gene TRBJ2-7; D is possibly TRBD1 or TRBD2 (5 bases each). Trimming stripped 5 bases from V and 5 bases from J, with 16 bases between. From germline, CDR1 is SEHNR and CDR2 FQNEAQ (reference sequence). The length of the CDR3 is 14 residues.

This clonotype has a count of ten or more. The chain uses TRBV6-2 or TRBV6-3 and TRBJ2-2; D is unclear. The CDR3 length is 18 residues. V gave up 0 bases and J gave up 0 bases, with 14 bases separating them. The germline CDR1 and CDR2 sequences are MNHEY and SVGEGT. CDR3 sequence: CASSYSKLWTSNTGELFF. The CDR3 DNA reads as TGTGCCAGCAGTTACTCGAAGCTCTGGACCTCGAACACCGGGGAGCTGTTTTTT.

This clonotype appeared many times. The chain recombines TRBV9 with TRBJ2-5; D remains ambiguous. The CDR3 spans 14 residues. Per germline, CDR1 SGDLS and CDR2 YYNGEE. Trimming cost V 3 bases and J 6 bases, with 15 bases left between them. In nucleotides, the CDR3 is TGTGCCAGCAGCGCCTCGGGCCCCCTACAGACCCAGTACTTC. It is translated as CASSASGPLQTQYF.

This clonotype has at least ten counts. This chain connects TRBV5-1 to TRBJ2-1, with D perhaps TRBD2 (6 bases). The length of the CDR3 is 19 residues. Germline CDR1 is SGHRS and CDR2 is YFSETQ. V gave up 0 bases and J gave up 0 bases, with 19 bases separating them. CDR3 in DNA: TGCGCCAGCAGCTTGGCCTTCGGGGGAGCTTTTCTCTCCTACAATGAGCAGTTCTTC. It codes for CASSLAFGGAFLSYNEQFF.

Many counts were recorded for this clonotype. The rearrangement joins TRBV12-3 or TRBV12-4 to TRBJ2-5; D might be TRBD1 or TRBD2, each matching 5 bases. CDR3 size: 16 residues. Trimming removed 6 bases at V and 3 bases at J, with 20 bases between. CDR3 in DNA: TGTGCCAGCAGAAAAGAACCGGGACCGCTTAAAGAGACCCAGTACTTC. The encoded protein is CASRKEPGPLKETQYF.

By share of the sample, this clonotype is medium-sized. In DNA form, the CDR3 reads TGTGCCAGCAGTTTATCGGGGCTAGCGGGGAACAATGAGCAGTTCTTC. Translated, it gives CASSLSGLAGNNEQFF. This chain uses TRBV28 with TRBJ2-1, with 9 bases fitting TRBD2. The germline CDR1 and CDR2 sequences are MDHEN and SYDVKM. The trim removed 1 base at V and 5 bases at J, leaving 6 bases unmatched. The CDR3 is 16 residues long.